This T cell receptor beta chain was sequenced for a study of OX40 agonist ivuxolimab in advanced cancers. The repertoire was sequenced with immunoSEQ multiplex PCR; TCRdb's copy has only in-frame clones and lacks some. In the table there are under 75,000 clones, roughly 91% of which are singletons. This clonotype was obtained from an adult with an advanced solid tumor such as melanoma, head and neck, liver or kidney cancer. Sequenced material: CD4+ or CD8+ T cells sorted from blood, taken in a trial of the OX40 agonist ivuxolimab.

CDR3 protein: CASSLKKQGSQHF. CDR3 bases: TGTGCCAGCAGCTTAAAGAAACAGGGGAGCCAGCATTTT. The gene calls are TRBV7-3 and TRBJ1-5; 7 bases fit TRBD1. The germline V gene encodes CDR1 SGHTA and CDR2 FQGTGA. The CDR3 contains 13 residues. With 1 base clipped from V and 12 bases from J, the junction kept 6 bases outside the gene matches.